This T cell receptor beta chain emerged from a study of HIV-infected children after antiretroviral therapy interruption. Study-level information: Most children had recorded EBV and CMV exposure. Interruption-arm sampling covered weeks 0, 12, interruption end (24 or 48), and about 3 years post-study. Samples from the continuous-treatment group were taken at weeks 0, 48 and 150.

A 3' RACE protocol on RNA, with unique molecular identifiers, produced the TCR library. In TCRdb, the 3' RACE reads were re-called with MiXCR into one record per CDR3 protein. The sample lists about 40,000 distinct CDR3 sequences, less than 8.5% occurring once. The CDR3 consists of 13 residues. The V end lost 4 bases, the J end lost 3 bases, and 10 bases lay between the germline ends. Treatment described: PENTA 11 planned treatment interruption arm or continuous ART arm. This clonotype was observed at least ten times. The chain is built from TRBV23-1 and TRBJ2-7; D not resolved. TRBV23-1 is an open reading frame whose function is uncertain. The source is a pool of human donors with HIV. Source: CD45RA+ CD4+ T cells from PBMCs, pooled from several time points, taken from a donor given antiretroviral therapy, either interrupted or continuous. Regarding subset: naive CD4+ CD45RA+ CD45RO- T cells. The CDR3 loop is CASSLAGIYEQYF. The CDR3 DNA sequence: TGCGCCAGCAGTCTGGCAGGAATCTACGAGCAGTACTTC.